The rows below give T cell receptor beta chains drawn from one sample of a study of a mutant IDH1 vaccine in newly diagnosed glioma. The data were produced by immunoSEQ multiplex PCR, yet TCRdb's version contains in-frame clones alone and is incomplete. The repertoire holds some 51,000 clones, with more than 70% as singletons. What these receptors recognize is not known. Here the sequenced sample was PBMCs, taken from a glioma patient whose treatment included an IDH1 peptide vaccine. Receptors originate from a man aged 50 to 59 with glioma. CDR3s leave out the opening cysteine and the closing phenylalanine or tryptophan. Fields, in order: V gene, CDR3 protein.

>TRBV5-6
ASSFGAREDEQY
>TRBV7-9
ASSSGTSGGLTDTQY
>TRBV9
ASSVTGPKTGELF
>TRBV30
AWSPLGTPGSDEQF
>TRBV2
ASSWQGYEQY
>TRBV7-9
ASSVQADPNEKLF
>TRBV15
ATGSGPPSSYEQY
>TRBV6-5
ASSYYRGRAEAF
>TRBV4-2
ASSQEGAGRVGWEQY
>TRBV6-4
ASSENWGGELF
>TRBV7-6
ASSLKDSNEKLF
>TRBV12-2
ASPTQGPLDYGYT
>TRBV7-9
ASSLQVTSYEQY
>TRBV14
ASSQDRWAPGRGTITEAF
>TRBV7-2
ASTPTGGMNTEAF
>TRBV6-5
ASSSPGQGEKLF
>TRBV5-4
ASSPDRGITGELF
>TRBV6-1
ASSETKGAGTAF
>TRBV19
ASSIDRGMVF
>TRBV5-1
ASSLGDRGGYT
>TRBV6-5
ASSYLGEVNTEAF
>TRBV10-3
AISEGGVLH
>TRBV15
ATSPPTVFSGGAVYEQY
>TRBV27
ASSLTPGQRKH
>TRBV27
ASRPGTGGAGSPLH
>TRBV28
ASRTGNTGELF
>TRBV19
ASSIAGQGVQPQH
>TRBV25-1
ASSEFETANTGELF
>TRBV4-1
ASSQEGLQETQY
>TRBV20-1
SVNRDYEQY
>TRBV5-1
ASSLAPGSRGTEAF
>TRBV6-5
ASSYSIAGGYEQY
>TRBV27
ASSSGGFGNTIY
>TRBV9
ASSAGTGISGANVLT
>TRBV9
ASSVSVTANTGELF
>TRBV20-1
SAVSYGYT
>TRBV6-5
ASSPSRTTEAF
>TRBV6-5
ASSLSEGQKNTEAF
>TRBV11-3
ASSLGGRPQETQY
>TRBV25-1
ASSEPVRGDTQY